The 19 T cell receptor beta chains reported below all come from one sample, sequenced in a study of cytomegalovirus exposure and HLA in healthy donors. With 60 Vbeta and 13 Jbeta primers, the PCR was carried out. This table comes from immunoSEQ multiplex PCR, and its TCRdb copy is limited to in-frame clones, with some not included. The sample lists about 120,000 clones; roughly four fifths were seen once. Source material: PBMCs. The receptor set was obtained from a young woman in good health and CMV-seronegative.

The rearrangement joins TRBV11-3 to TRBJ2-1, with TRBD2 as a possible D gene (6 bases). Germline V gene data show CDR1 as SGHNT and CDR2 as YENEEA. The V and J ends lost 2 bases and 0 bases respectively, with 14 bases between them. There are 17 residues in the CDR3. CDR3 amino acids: CASSLYTGGSSYNEQFF. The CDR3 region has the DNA TGTGCCAGCAGCTTATACACCGGGGGAAGCTCCTACAATGAGCAGTTCTTC.

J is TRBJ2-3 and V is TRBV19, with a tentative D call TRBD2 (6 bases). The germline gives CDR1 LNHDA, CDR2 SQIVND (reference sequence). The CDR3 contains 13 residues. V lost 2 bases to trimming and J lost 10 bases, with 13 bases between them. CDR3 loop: CASSIQGGDAQYF. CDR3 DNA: TGTGCCAGTAGTATACAGGGCGGGGATGCGCAGTATTTT.

CDR3 sequence reads: CASSKAASGDMYEQYV. DNA for the CDR3: TGTGCCAGCAGCAAAGCGGCCAGCGGAGATATGTACGAGCAGTACGTC. The chain links TRBV21-1 to TRBJ2-7; the table gives TRBD2 as D, unverified against the DNA. TRBV21-1 is noted as a pseudogene. CDR3 length: 16 residues.

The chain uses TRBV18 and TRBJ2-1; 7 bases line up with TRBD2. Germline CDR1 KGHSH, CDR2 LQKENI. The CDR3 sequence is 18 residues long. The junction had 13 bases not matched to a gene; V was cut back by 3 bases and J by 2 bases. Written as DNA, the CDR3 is TGTGCCAGCTCACCCCGAACTAGCGATGGCTCTCCCTACAATGAGCAGTTCTTC. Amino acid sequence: CASSPRTSDGSPYNEQFF.

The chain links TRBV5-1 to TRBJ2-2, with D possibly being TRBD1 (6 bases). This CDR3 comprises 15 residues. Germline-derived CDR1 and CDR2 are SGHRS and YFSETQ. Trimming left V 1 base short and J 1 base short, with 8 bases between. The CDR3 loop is CASSLRGRNTGELFF. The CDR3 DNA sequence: TGCGCCAGCAGCTTGAGGGGGAGGAACACCGGGGAGCTGTTTTTT.

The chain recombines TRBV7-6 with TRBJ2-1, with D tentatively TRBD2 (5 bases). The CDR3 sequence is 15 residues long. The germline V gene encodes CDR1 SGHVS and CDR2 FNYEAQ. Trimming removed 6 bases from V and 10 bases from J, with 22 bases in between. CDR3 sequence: CASSYAVGGAWEQFF. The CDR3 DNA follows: TGTGCCAGCAGTTACGCCGTCGGAGGAGCCTGGGAGCAGTTCTTC. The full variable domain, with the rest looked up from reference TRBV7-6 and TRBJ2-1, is GAGVSQSPRYKVTKRGQDVALRCDPISGHVSLYWYRQALGQGPEFLTYFNYEAQQDKSGLPNDRFSAERPEGSISTLTIQRTEQRDSAMYRCASSYAVGGAWEQFFGPGTRLTVL.

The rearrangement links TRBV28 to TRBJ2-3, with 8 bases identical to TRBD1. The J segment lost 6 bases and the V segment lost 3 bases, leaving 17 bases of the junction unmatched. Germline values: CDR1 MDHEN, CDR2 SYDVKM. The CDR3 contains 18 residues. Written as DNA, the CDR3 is TGTGCCAGCAGTTTCCCTGACATCTCAGGGGGCGCCCCGGATACGCAGTATTTT. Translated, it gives CASSFPDISGGAPDTQYF.

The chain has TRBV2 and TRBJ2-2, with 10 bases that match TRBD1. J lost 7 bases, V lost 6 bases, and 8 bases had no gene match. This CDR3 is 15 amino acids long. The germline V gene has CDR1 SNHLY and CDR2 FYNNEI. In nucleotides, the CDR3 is TGTGCCAGCAGCCGACAGGGGGCGCAGGGCGGGGAGCTGTTTTTT. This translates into CASSRQGAQGGELFF.

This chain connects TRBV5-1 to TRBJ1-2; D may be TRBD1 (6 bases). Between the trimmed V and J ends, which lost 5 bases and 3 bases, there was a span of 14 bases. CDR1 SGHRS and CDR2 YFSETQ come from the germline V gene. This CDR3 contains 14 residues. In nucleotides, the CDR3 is TGCGCCAGCAGTCCTCTACAGGGTGACTATGGCTACACCTTC. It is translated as CASSPLQGDYGYTF.

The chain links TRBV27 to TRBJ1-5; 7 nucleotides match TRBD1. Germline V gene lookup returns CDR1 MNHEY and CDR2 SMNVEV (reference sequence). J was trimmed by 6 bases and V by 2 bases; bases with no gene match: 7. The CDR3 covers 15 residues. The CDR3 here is CASSLRQGAGQPQHF. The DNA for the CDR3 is TGTGCCAGCAGTTTAAGACAGGGTGCTGGTCAGCCCCAGCATTTT.

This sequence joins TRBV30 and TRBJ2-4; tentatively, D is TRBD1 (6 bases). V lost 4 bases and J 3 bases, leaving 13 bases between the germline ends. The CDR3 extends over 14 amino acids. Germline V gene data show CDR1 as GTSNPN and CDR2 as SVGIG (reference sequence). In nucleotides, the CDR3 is TGTGCCTGGAAGAACAGGGCTGTCAAAAACATTCAGTACTTC. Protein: CAWKNRAVKNIQYF.

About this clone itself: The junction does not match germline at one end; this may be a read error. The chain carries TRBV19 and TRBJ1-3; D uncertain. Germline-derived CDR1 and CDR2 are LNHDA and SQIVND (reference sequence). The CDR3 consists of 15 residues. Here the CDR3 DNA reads TGTGCCAGTACTATAGGTCGCAGTTCTGGAAACACCATATATTTT. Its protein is CASTIGRSSGNTIYF.

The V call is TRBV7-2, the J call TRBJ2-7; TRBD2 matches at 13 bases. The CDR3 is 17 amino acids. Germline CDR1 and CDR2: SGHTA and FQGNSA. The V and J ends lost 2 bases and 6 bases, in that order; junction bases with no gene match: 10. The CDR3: CASSLRTSGSGGLEQYF. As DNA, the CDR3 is TGTGCCAGCAGCTTAAGGACTAGCGGGAGTGGGGGCCTCGAGCAGTACTTC.

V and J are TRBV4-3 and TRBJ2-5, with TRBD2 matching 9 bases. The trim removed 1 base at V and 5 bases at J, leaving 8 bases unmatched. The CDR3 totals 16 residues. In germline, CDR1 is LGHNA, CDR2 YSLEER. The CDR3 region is CASSQGGRGGRETQYF. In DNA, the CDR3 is TGCGCCAGCAGCCAAGGCGGGCGGGGGGGCAGGGAGACCCAGTACTTC.

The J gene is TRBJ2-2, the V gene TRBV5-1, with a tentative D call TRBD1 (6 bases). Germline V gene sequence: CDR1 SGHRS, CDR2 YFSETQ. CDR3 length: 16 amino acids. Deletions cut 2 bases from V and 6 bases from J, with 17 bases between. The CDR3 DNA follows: TGCGCCAGCAGCTTCACGGGACAAGGCCCTTCCGGGGAGCTGTTTTTT. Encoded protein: CASSFTGQGPSGELFF.

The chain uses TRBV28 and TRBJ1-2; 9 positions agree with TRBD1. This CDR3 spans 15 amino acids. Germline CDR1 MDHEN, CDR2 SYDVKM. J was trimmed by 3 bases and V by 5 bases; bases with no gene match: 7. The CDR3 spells CASSLYRGRDYGYTF. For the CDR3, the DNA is TGTGCCAGCAGTCTTTACAGGGGGCGGGACTATGGCTACACCTTC.

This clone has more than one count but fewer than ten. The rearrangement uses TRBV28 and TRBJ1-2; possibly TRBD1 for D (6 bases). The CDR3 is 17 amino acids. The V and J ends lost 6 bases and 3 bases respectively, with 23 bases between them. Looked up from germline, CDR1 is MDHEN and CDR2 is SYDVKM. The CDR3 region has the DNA TGTGCCAGCAGCGCGTACGAATTCCGGACAGCTTACTATGGCTACACCTTC. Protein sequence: CASSAYEFRTAYYGYTF.

This CDR3 is CASSSLLNTEAFF. CDR3 DNA sequence: TGTGCCAGCAGTTCTTTACTAAACACTGAAGCTTTCTTT. The V call is TRBV6-5, the J call TRBJ1-1; D not resolved. Trimming left V 4 bases short and J 2 bases short, with 8 bases between. The CDR3 covers 13 residues. Germline V gene data show CDR1 as MNHEY and CDR2 as SVGAGI.

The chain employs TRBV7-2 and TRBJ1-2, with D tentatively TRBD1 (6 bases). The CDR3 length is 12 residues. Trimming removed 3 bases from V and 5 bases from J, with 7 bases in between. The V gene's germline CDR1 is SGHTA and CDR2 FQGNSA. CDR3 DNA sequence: TGTGCCAGCAGCTTGGACAGATATGGCTACACCTTC. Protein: CASSLDRYGYTF.